The rows below give T cell receptor beta chains drawn from one sample of a study of Ad26.COV2.S vaccination and SARS-CoV-2 variants. Sequencing used immunoSEQ multiplex PCR; TCRdb keeps in-frame clones, though not all of them. This sample has some 460,000 clones, with roughly nine tenths found just once. The sequencing used peripheral blood, collected in a trial of Ad26.COV2.S vaccine versus placebo. The source of these receptors is a person between 18 and 65 years old who received the Ad26.COV2.S COVID-19 vaccine or a placebo. Both conserved end residues are part of each CDR3. D genes are given only for firm matches. Some rows have no size entry. The others give once, few or many, or a class for an expanded clone.

TRBJ2-3 | TRBV7-9 | - | - | 14 | CASSSTPSWDTQYF | TGTGCCAGCAGCTCGACCCCTTCATGGGATACGCAGTATTTT
TRBJ2-5 | TRBV6-1 | - | - | 18 | CASSATRELVGPEETQYF | TGTGCCAGCAGTGCTACCAGGGAACTGGTCGGGCCAGAAGAGACCCAGTACTTC
TRBJ2-2 | TRBV5-1 | TRBD2 | - | 18 | CASSPLGLAGGNTGELFF | TGCGCCAGCAGCCCGCTGGGACTAGCGGGAGGGAACACCGGGGAGCTGTTTTTT
TRBJ2-7 | TRBV28 | TRBD1 | - | 13 | CASSNPGQGPQYF | TGTGCCAGCAGCAATCCGGGACAGGGCCCGCAGTACTTC
TRBJ2-7 | TRBV6-5 | TRBD2 | - | 15 | CASSYGTSGSYEQYF | TGTGCCAGCAGTTATGGGACTAGCGGGAGTTACGAGCAGTACTTC
TRBJ1-4 | TRBV6-5 | TRBD1 | - | 14 | CASSPDRGNEKLFF | TGTGCCAGCAGTCCGGACAGGGGAAATGAAAAACTGTTTTTT
TRBJ1-5 | TRBV18 | - | few | 14 | CASSTGNSNQPQHF | TGTGCCAGCTCAACAGGGAACAGCAATCAGCCCCAGCATTTT
TRBJ2-5 | TRBV25-1 | - | once | 15 | CASSEPGPLQETQYF | TGTGCCAGCAGTGAACCGGGACCGTTACAAGAGACCCAGTACTTC
TRBJ1-2 | TRBV15 | - | - | 15 | CATSRDTQVGYGYTF | TGTGCCACCAGCAGAGATACGCAGGTTGGCTATGGCTACACCTTC
TRBJ2-1 | TRBV11-2 | - | - | 17 | CASSLDLGSPLNNEQFF | TGTGCCAGCAGCTTAGATCTAGGTAGTCCCCTGAACAATGAGCAGTTCTTC
TRBJ1-5 | TRBV15 | - | few | 15 | CATSRDPNSDQPQHF | TGTGCCACCAGCAGAGATCCGAACAGCGATCAGCCCCAGCATTTT
TRBJ1-1 | TRBV3-1/TRBV3-2 | - | once | 11 | CASSQTGEAFF | TGTGCCAGCAGCCAAACAGGGGAAGCTTTCTTT
TRBJ1-5 | TRBV7-8 | - | - | 13 | CASSLSVRQPQHF | TGTGCCAGCAGCTTGAGTGTGAGACAGCCCCAGCATTTT
TRBJ2-7 | TRBV3-1/TRBV3-2 | - | - | 15 | CASSQTGGPSYEQYF | TGTGCCAGCAGCCAGACTGGAGGGCCTAGCTACGAGCAGTACTTC
TRBJ1-2 | TRBV7-9 | - | - | 13 | CASSLGARYGYTF | TGTGCCAGCAGCTTAGGGGCCCGTTATGGCTACACCTTC